This T cell receptor beta chain was obtained from a study of blood T cell repertoires in COVID-19. The CDR3 is 17 residues long. Germline V gene sequence: CDR1 PRHDT, CDR2 FYEKMQ (reference sequence). The V segment lost 2 bases and the J segment 5 bases; nucleotides outside the gene matches: 14. The table came from immunoSEQ multiplex PCR; TCRdb's copy has only in-frame clones and leaves some out. Of some 260,000 clones listed, 88% were seen once; the top ten hold more than 8.5%. Seattle researchers signed up patients amid active infection and tracked them longitudinally. The source is a woman in her seventies with COVID-19, enrolled during active disease. The sample taken for sequencing was peripheral blood. V gene TRBV13 combines with J gene TRBJ2-5, with TRBD2 matching 7 bases. CDR3 DNA: TGTGCCAGCAGCTTAAGGTCTAGCGGAAAAGTGAGGGAGACCCAGTACTTC. It yields the protein CASSLRSSGKVRETQYF.